This T cell receptor beta chain emerged from a study of T cell responses to AZD1222 COVID-19 vaccine. The CDR3 sequence is 13 residues long. Germline V gives CDR1 GTSNPN, CDR2 SVGIG (reference sequence). The V end lost 0 bases, the J end lost 9 bases, and 9 bases lay between the germline ends. The method was immunoSEQ multiplex PCR; TCRdb's version includes in-frame clones alone and lacks a portion of them. The sample holds over 130,000 clones; roughly 94% are singletons and the top ten take roughly 1.3%. This receptor was identified in an adult in good health. Sequences were derived from peripheral blood, sampled on day 0 of AZD1222 vaccination. V gene TRBV30 combines with J gene TRBJ1-6; TRBD1 might be the D (5 bases). In DNA, the CDR3 is TGTGCCTGGAGTGTAGGGGCGAGTTCACCCCTCCACTTT. It codes for CAWSVGASSPLHF.